This T cell receptor beta chain is drawn from a study of OX40 agonist ivuxolimab in advanced cancers. The repertoire was sequenced with immunoSEQ multiplex PCR; TCRdb's copy has only in-frame clones and lacks some. The sample has about 68,000 clones, around 90% seen once. The sequence was collected from an adult with an advanced solid tumor such as melanoma, head and neck, liver or kidney cancer. The sample was CD4+ or CD8+ T cells sorted from blood, taken in a trial of the OX40 agonist ivuxolimab.

As DNA, the CDR3 is TGTGCCAGCAGTGAGCCCCGCAGGGGGCCTCAGCCCCAGCATTTT. This encodes CASSEPRRGPQPQHF. The rearrangement joins TRBV6-4 to TRBJ1-5; 8 positions match TRBD1. CDR1 MRHNA and CDR2 SNTAGT come from the germline V gene. V trimming: 3 bases; J trimming: 6 bases; junction bases outside the gene matches: 7. CDR3 size: 15 residues.